These 14 T cell receptor beta chains share one sample of origin, sequenced in a study of blood T cell repertoires in COVID-19. TCRdb keeps only in-frame clones here, not all; method: immunoSEQ multiplex PCR. The repertoire holds around 210,000 clones, 88% seen once, with 1.5% in the top ten. Sequencing was performed on peripheral blood. All receptors derive from a man aged 18 to 30 with active or convalescent COVID-19.

This clone was seen a single time. The chain carries TRBV11-2 and TRBJ2-7; 9 nucleotides line up with TRBD1. The germline V gene encodes CDR1 SGHAT and CDR2 FQNNGV. V lost 1 base, J lost 4 bases, and 14 bases stayed unmatched. The CDR3 has 18 residues. The CDR3 loop is CASSLVGTGRRRGYEQYF. DNA for the CDR3: TGTGCCAGCAGCTTAGTAGGGACAGGGAGGCGGCGGGGTTACGAGCAGTACTTC.

This clone came up once. The chain recombines TRBV2 with TRBJ2-1; TRBD1 aligns across 8 bases. CDR3 length equals 12 residues. V dropped 8 bases and J dropped 6; count of bases not matched to a gene: 3. Germline V gene sequence: CDR1 SNHLY, CDR2 FYNNEI. CDR3 DNA: TGTGCCAGCCTGACAGGGGCCAATGAGCAGTTCTTC. Translation: CASLTGANEQFF.

This clone was recorded only once. The chain combines TRBV3-1 (or the pseudogene TRBV3-2) with TRBJ1-1, with D unresolved. There are 12 residues in the CDR3. Germline CDR1 LGHDT, CDR2 YNNKEL (reference sequence). With 4 bases removed from V and 11 bases from J, the gap between germline ends came to 14 bases. CDR3 sequence reads: CASSRLKESAFF. In nucleotides, the CDR3 is TGTGCCAGCAGCCGACTCAAGGAGTCGGCTTTCTTT.

J is TRBJ2-1 and V is TRBV20-1; 7 bases are shared with TRBD2. The V and J ends lost 3 bases and 6 bases, in that order; junction bases with no gene match: 14. The CDR3 has 16 residues. Per germline, CDR1 DFQATT and CDR2 SNEGSKA (reference sequence). This CDR3 is CSASERAGVSVNEQFF. The CDR3 region has the DNA TGCAGTGCTAGTGAACGTGCGGGAGTTTCTGTCAATGAGCAGTTCTTC.

The sample holds one count of this clone. The chain's CDR3 is CASSQDLGQLTYEQYF. CDR3 sequence (DNA): TGTGCCAGCAGCCAAGATCTGGGACAGCTGACCTACGAGCAGTACTTC. The gene calls are TRBV3-1 (or the pseudogene TRBV3-2) and TRBJ2-7, with TRBD1 matching over 7 bases. The germline V gene has CDR1 LGHDT and CDR2 YNNKEL (reference sequence). This CDR3 has 16 amino acids. V lost 0 bases, J lost 2 bases, and 7 bases stayed unmatched.

V gene TRBV7-6 combines with J gene TRBJ2-7; 9 positions match TRBD1. This CDR3 has 16 residues. The V gene end was trimmed by 5 bases and the J gene end by 3 bases; junction bases not matched to a gene: 11. Per the germline V gene, CDR1 is SGHVS and CDR2 is FNYEAQ. The chain's CDR3 is CASSPIMSGQGYEQYF. The DNA for the CDR3 is TGTGCCAGCAGCCCGATAATGTCGGGACAGGGCTACGAGCAGTACTTC.

This clone was seen only a few times. The chain is built from TRBV10-1 and TRBJ2-3; 8 nucleotides align to TRBD2. CDR3 size: 18 residues. J was trimmed by 0 bases and V by 5 bases; bases with no gene match: 13. Germline V gene lookup returns CDR1 WNHNN and CDR2 SYGVQD (reference sequence). CDR3 in amino acids: CASSNRLQRERSTDTQYF. The CDR3, as DNA: TGCGCCAGCAGTAATAGACTACAGCGGGAGAGAAGCACAGATACGCAGTATTTT.

CDR3 sequence (DNA): TGTGCCAGCAGCTTTACAGGGGGTGAGACCCAGTACTTC. This encodes CASSFTGGETQYF. The chain uses TRBV7-2 and TRBJ2-5, with 8 bases that match TRBD1. The CDR3 contains 13 residues. CDR1 and CDR2 from the germline V gene are SGHTA and FQGNSA. The V gene end was trimmed by 3 bases and the J gene end by 5 bases; junction bases not matched to a gene: 2.

CDR3 bases: TGTGCCAGCAGTCCGACCCTTAGGACAGGGAGGTCCACTGAAGCTTTCTTT. It translates to CASSPTLRTGRSTEAFF. The rearrangement links TRBV27 to TRBJ1-1; TRBD1 matches 8 bases. Trimming cost V 5 bases and J 4 bases; bases outside gene matches: 15. The CDR3 loop spans 17 amino acids. The V gene's germline CDR1 is MNHEY and CDR2 SMNVEV (reference sequence).

The V and J genes are TRBV2 and TRBJ1-1, with unresolved D. The germline CDR1 and CDR2 sequences are SNHLY and FYNNEI. V was trimmed by 2 bases and J by 3 bases, leaving 16 bases between them. The CDR3 has 16 residues. The DNA of the CDR3 is TGTGCCAGCAGTGAAATCCGGGGTCGATGGGACACTGAAGCTTTCTTT. Translating gives CASSEIRGRWDTEAFF.

The J gene is TRBJ2-5, the V gene TRBV5-4, with 12 bases identical to TRBD2. The CDR3 consists of 17 residues. Germline CDR1 and CDR2: SGHNT and YYREEE (reference sequence). Trimming removed 5 bases from V and 5 bases from J; junction bases left unmatched: 13. The DNA for the CDR3 is TGTGCCAGCAGTCCCGGGCTAGCGGGAGGGCCGGAGGAGACCCAGTACTTC. Translating it yields CASSPGLAGGPEETQYF.

This clone was detected ten times or more. The chain employs TRBV19 and TRBJ2-2; 13 positions agree with TRBD2. The V gene end was trimmed by 3 bases and the J gene end by 3 bases; junction bases not matched to a gene: 7. The germline V gene has CDR1 LNHDA and CDR2 SQIVND (reference sequence). CDR3 length: 18 amino acids. The DNA for the CDR3 is TGTGCCAGTAGTATCTGGACTAGCGGGAGAGAATACACCGGGGAGCTGTTTTTT. It encodes CASSIWTSGREYTGELFF.

The chain recombines TRBV19 with TRBJ2-6; the D gene is possibly TRBD2 (7 bases). Germline CDR1 is LNHDA and CDR2 is SQIVND (reference sequence). V dropped 7 bases and J dropped 0 bases, with 16 bases sitting between them. CDR3 length equals 17 residues. The DNA for the CDR3 is TGTGCCAGTACCCCTACGAGGGGGGGCTCTGGGGCCAACGTCCTGACTTTC. Protein product: CASTPTRGGSGANVLTF.

The genes are TRBV29-1 and TRBJ2-3; 12 nucleotides agree with TRBD2. CDR1 SQVTM and CDR2 ANQGSEA come from the germline V gene. The trim removed 4 bases at V and 6 bases at J, leaving 5 bases unmatched. The CDR3 runs to 14 residues. The CDR3 here is CSVALTSGSDTQYF. The CDR3 DNA reads as TGCAGCGTTGCCCTGACTAGCGGGAGCGATACGCAGTATTTT.